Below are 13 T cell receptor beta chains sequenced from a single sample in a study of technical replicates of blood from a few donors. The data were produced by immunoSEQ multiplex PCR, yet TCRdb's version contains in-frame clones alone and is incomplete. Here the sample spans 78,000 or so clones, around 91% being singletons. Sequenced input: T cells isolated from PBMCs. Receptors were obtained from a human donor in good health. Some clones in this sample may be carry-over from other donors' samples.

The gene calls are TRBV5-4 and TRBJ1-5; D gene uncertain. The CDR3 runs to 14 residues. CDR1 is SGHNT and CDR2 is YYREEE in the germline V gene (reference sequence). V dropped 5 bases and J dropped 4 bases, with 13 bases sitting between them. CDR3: CASRLEVDNQPQHF. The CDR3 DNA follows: TGTGCCAGCAGGTTAGAGGTTGATAATCAGCCCCAGCATTTT. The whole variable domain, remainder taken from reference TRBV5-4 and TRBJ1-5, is ETGVTQSPTHLIKTRGQQVTLRCSSQSGHNTVSWYQQALGQGPQFIFQYYREEENGRGNFPPRFSGLQFPNYSSELNVNALELDDSALYLCASRLEVDNQPQHFGDGTRLSIL.

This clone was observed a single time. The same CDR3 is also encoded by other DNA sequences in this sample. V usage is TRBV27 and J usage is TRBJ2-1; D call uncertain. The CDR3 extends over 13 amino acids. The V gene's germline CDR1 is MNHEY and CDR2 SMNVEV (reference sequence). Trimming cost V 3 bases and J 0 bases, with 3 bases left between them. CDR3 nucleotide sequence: TGTGCCAGCAGTTTGAGCTCCTACAATGAGCAGTTCTTC. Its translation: CASSLSSYNEQFF.

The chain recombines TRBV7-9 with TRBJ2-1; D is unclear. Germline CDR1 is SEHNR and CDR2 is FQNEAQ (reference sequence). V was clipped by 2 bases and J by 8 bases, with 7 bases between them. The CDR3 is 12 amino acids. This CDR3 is CASSLQRDEQFF. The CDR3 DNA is TGTGCCAGCAGCTTACAGCGTGATGAGCAGTTCTTC. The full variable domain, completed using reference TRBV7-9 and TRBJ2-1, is DTGVSQNPRHKITKRGQNVTFRCDPISEHNRLYWYRQTLGQGPEFLTYFQNEAQLEKSRLLSDRFSAERPKGSFSTLEIQRTEQGDSAMYLCASSLQRDEQFFGPGTRLTVL.

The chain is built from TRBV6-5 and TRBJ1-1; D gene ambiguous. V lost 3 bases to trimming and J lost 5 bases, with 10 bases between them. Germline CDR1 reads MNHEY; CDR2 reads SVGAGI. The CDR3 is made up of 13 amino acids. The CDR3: CASSYLERTEAFF. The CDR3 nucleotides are TGTGCCAGCAGTTATCTGGAGAGGACTGAAGCTTTCTTT.

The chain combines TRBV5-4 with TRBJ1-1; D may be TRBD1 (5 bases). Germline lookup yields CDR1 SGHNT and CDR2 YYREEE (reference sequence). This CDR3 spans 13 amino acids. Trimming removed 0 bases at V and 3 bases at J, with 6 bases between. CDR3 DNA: TGTGCCAGCAGCTTGGCCAGGGACACTGAAGCTTTCTTT. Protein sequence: CASSLARDTEAFF.

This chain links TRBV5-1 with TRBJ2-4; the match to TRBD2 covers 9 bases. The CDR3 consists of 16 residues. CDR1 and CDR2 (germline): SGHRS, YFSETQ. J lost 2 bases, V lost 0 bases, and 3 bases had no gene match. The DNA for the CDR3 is TGCGCCAGCAGCTTGGAGGCGGGAGGGACCAAAAACATTCAGTACTTC. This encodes CASSLEAGGTKNIQYF.

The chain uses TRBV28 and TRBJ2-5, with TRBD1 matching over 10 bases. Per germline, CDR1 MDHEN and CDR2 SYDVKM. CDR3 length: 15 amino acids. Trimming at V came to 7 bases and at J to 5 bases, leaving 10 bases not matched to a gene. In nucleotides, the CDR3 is TGTGCCAGCAACAATCCCGGGACAGGGGAGGAGACCCAGTACTTC. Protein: CASNNPGTGEETQYF.

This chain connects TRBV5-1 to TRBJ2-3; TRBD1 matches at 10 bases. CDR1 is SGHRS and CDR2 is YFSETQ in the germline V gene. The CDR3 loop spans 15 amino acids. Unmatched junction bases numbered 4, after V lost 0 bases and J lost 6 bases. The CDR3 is CASSLGQGAQDTQYF. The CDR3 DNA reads TGCGCCAGCAGCTTGGGACAGGGGGCGCAGGATACGCAGTATTTT.

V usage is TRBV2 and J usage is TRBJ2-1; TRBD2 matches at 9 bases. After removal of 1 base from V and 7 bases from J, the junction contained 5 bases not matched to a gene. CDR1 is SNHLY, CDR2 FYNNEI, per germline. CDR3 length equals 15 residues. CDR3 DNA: TGTGCCAGCAGTGAAGTTAGCGGGAGAGAGAATGAGCAGTTCTTC. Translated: CASSEVSGRENEQFF.

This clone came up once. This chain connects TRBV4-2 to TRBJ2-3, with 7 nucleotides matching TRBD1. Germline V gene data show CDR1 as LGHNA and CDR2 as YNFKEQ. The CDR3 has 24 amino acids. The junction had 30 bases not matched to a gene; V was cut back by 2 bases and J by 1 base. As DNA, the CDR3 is TGTGCCAGCAGCCAAAAAAGAGGGGGCGGAATGGGGAGAGGTGGCCGTTATGGCACAGATACGCAGTATTTT. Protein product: CASSQKRGGGMGRGGRYGTDTQYF.

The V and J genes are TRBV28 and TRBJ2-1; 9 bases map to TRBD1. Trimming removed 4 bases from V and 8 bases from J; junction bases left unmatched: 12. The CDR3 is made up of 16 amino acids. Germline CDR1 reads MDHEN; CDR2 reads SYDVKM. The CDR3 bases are TGTGCCAGCAGTTCCGCCGGACAGGGGTATTTGCATGAGCAGTTCTTC. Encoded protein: CASSSAGQGYLHEQFF. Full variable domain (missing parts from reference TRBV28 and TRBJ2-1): DVKVTQSSRYLVKRTGEKVFLECVQDMDHENMFWYRQDPGLGLRLIYFSYDVKMKEKGDIPEGYSVSREKKERFSLILESASTNQTSMYLCASSSAGQGYLHEQFFGPGTRLTVL.

The CDR3 here is CASNLGNTIYF. CDR3 bases: TGTGCCAGCAATCTTGGAAACACCATATATTTT. This sequence joins TRBV2 and TRBJ1-3; D is unresolved. The CDR3 has 11 residues. Trimming shortened V by 7 bases and J by 3 bases, and 4 bases separated the two germline ends. CDR1 SNHLY and CDR2 FYNNEI come from the germline V gene.

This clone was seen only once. In DNA, the CDR3 is TGTGCCAGTAGTGTAGGACTAGCGGGGGGGCTAGATACGCAGTATTTT. Amino acid sequence: CASSVGLAGGLDTQYF. The V and J genes are TRBV19 and TRBJ2-3; 15 bases fit TRBD2. This CDR3 has 16 residues. Germline CDR1 is LNHDA and CDR2 is SQIVND (reference sequence). Trimming at V came to 5 bases and at J to 5 bases, leaving 5 bases not matched to a gene.